The clone carrying this T cell receptor beta chain was counted between two and nine times. Its antigen is undetermined. This table comes from immunoSEQ multiplex PCR, and its TCRdb copy is limited to in-frame clones, with some not included. This sample has approximately 120,000 clones; roughly 90% occur once, and the top ten carry 2% to 2.5%. The sample belongs to a study of cytomegalovirus exposure and HLA in healthy donors. Notes on the study in general: First-cohort TCR clusters tended to co-occur in the approximately 120 validation repertoires, a later analysis found.

The germline gives CDR1 ENHRY, CDR2 SYGVKD. There are 17 residues in the CDR3. The ends lost 3 bases at V and 0 bases at J; junction bases unmatched: 10. Sequenced: PBMCs. This TCR was sampled from a woman in her late teens or twenties in good health and CMV-seronegative. J is TRBJ1-2 and V is TRBV10-3, with 7 bases fitting TRBD1. The CDR3 nucleotides read TGTGCCATCAGTGACACCACAGGGGAAAGGTCTAACTATGGCTACACCTTC. Its translation: CAISDTTGERSNYGYTF.